This T cell receptor (beta chain) was sequenced during a study of CD8+CD57+ T cells in acquired aplastic anemia. The study profiled TCR beta VDJ and CDR3 using genomic DNA as template. TCRdb reanalysed the reads using MiXCR and keeps one entry per CDR3 protein. The top ten hold 35% to 60% of the sample, which has 160,000 or so distinct CDR3 sequences, about two thirds seen once. Patients chosen for sequencing had shown CD8+CD57+ cell expansion by flow cytometry. Diagnosis of severe acquired aplastic anemia applied to all patients. The clonotype was recovered from a human donor with aplastic anemia. Sequencing used sorted CD4+, CD8+, or CD8+CD57+ T cells (not recorded which) from PBMCs.

Here the CDR3 reads CAAGQDDRGYTF. The CDR3 coding sequence is TGTGCCGCCGGACAGGACGACCGAGGCTACACCTTC. The gene calls are TRBV24-1 and TRBJ1-2; 7 positions agree with TRBD1. Germline V lookup: CDR1 KGHDR, CDR2 SFDVKD. The trim removed 12 bases at V and 8 bases at J, leaving 11 bases unmatched. There are 12 residues in the CDR3.